Listed below are T cell receptor beta chains from one sample, sequenced in a study of T cell repertoires in cytomegalovirus infection. Their recognized antigens are unknown. TCRdb processed the reads anew with MiXCR; each CDR3 protein has one entry. Among 900,000 to 950,000 distinct CDR3 sequences, 25% to 40% were seen once, and the ten largest hold 13%. Specimen: cultured CD8+ T cells from PBMCs, collected from culture after CMV antigen stimulation. These receptors all come from a human donor in good health (CMV status not recorded). Some clones in this sample may be carry-over from other donors' samples. Both conserved end residues are part of each CDR3. The D gene is left open where the match is weak. Clone size, where shown, is once, few, many, or a class for clones that have expanded.

d_call j_call v_call clone_size cdr3_nt cdr3_aa
. TRBJ2-2 TRBV2 . TGTGCCAGCATTTCTCGGCTACAGCTGTTTTTT CASISRLQLFF
. TRBJ1-6 TRBV6-2/TRBV6-3 . TGTGCCAGCAGTTACCTTTCAGGGGAAGGATCACCCCTCCACTTT CASSYLSGEGSPLHF
TRBD1 TRBJ2-7 TRBV5-1 few TGCGCCAGCAGCTCGACAGGGGATAGGTACGAGCAGTACTTC CASSSTGDRYEQYF
TRBD1 TRBJ2-1 TRBV7-2 few TGTGCCAGCAGCCTACGGGAACAGGGGGCGCGAGAATACGAGCAGTTCTTC CASSLREQGAREYEQFF
. TRBJ2-5 TRBV6-1 . TGTGCCAGCAGTCAGACAGTCATCCAAGAGACCCAGTACTTC CASSQTVIQETQYF
. TRBJ2-3 TRBV15 few TGTGCCACCAGCTCCGGGGGCTCATACGATACGCAGTATTTT CATSSGGSYDTQYF
. TRBJ2-1 TRBV6-6 few TGTGCCAGCAGCGACATGTGGCATCCTCAGTTCTTC CASSDMWHPQFF
TRBD2 TRBJ2-5 TRBV7-9 . TGTGCCAGCAGCCAAACTAGCGGGGGCCGGGAGACCCAGTACTTC CASSQTSGGRETQYF
. TRBJ2-1 TRBV5-1 . TGCGCCAGCAGCTTGGCTGACAGGCGTATGAATGAGCAGTTCTTC CASSLADRRMNEQFF
TRBD2 TRBJ2-1 TRBV10-3 few TGTGCCATCAGAGTTTTGATAGCGGGGGGTTTCAATGAGCAGTTCTTC CAIRVLIAGGFNEQFF
. TRBJ1-1 TRBV3-1 few TGTGCCAGCAGCCATCCTTGGGGCAGGCGGGGTGAAGCTTTCTTT CASSHPWGRRGEAFF
TRBD2 TRBJ2-2 TRBV27 few TGTGCCAGCAGTCTAGCGGGGGGGCTTATCACCGGGGAGCTGTTTTTT CASSLAGGLITGELFF
. TRBJ2-3 TRBV11-2 . TGTGCCAGCAGCCAAAAAGGGGTGCCCACAGATACGCAGTATTTT CASSQKGVPTDTQYF
TRBD2 TRBJ2-2 TRBV3-1 . TGTGCCAGCAGCCCTAGCACTCGGACTAGCGGGGAGCTGTTTTTT CASSPSTRTSGELFF